What follows describes a single T cell receptor beta chain. Its antigen remains unidentified. No clone much larger than this one lies a single base away; base qualities are absent. This entry comes from a study of T cell responses to AZD1222 COVID-19 vaccine (dated by TCRdb to the early 2020s). Study-level background: TCR sequencing was performed for 230 to 250 trial participants, of whom about 200 were given two doses of AZD1222 and around 26 were given two doses of MenACWY control vaccine. Enrollment into the trials was organized by age into subgroups of 18-55, 56-69 and 70-plus years, and those subgroups contained roughly 140, 27 and 60 TCR-sequenced participants, respectively.

The CDR1 and CDR2 encoded by the germline V gene are SGHRS and YFSETQ. Counted from cysteine to phenylalanine, this CDR3 has 15 amino acids. The only DNA kept is the CDR3, 45 bases in frame from the first base. The germline V and J ends show losses of 4 bases and 3 bases respectively, and no gene match explains 4 bases of the junction. The investigation overall reported the following: A significant rise in spike-specific TCR breadth and depth was observed after two AZD1222 doses relative to day 0 and relative to MenACWY recipients. Because no day 14 peak-response samples were available, the repertoires could be characterized only after the peak T cell response. Participants were mostly white British and included more females than males, and it was suggested by the authors that clonal diversity may have been underestimated. Reportedly, close to half of the unique spike-specific TCRs recognized epitopes lying outside the regions that are mutated in the B.1.351 and B.1.1.7 variants. Only five or six AZD1222 recipients were SARS-CoV-2 seropositive at baseline, limiting conclusions about previously exposed vaccinees. CD4 TCRs associated with the vaccine covered the entire spike protein, and the dominant responses were in regions 160-218 and 743-854. In the small 56-69-year group, the increase in depth fell short of significance, most likely because of low power.

The time point label, as the study defines it: baseline before first vaccination. In light of the paper, this sample's treatment or condition label describes: meningococcal conjugate vaccine given as trial control. Vaccinee samples came from UK trials COV001 and COV002, including a single-blind randomized controlled phase 2/3 trial of AZD1222 (ChAdOx1 nCoV-19) in healthy adults. For TCRbeta chain sequencing, PBMC samples from trial participants were taken at day 0 and at day 28 after the second dose. The CDR3 regions of human TCRbeta chains were subjected to immunosequencing. The study's own analysis went as follows. Repertoire TCRs were matched against a reference library of SARS-CoV-2-specific TCRs generated with the MIRA antigen-specificity platform. Breadth was defined as the fraction of unique TCRs that were SARS-CoV-2-associated, and depth was defined as the fraction of total T cells that were SARS-CoV-2-associated. Using the MIRA data, each spike-specific TCR was assigned both to the spike region to which the TCR was reactive and to a CD4 or CD8 class. Log10-transformed breadth and depth values were compared by one-way ANOVA with Sidak's multiple comparisons tests. TCRdb re-hosts the immuneACCESS table, in-frame sequences only. Its copies lack some clones; in the studies checked, an unresolved V gene accounts for under half of them, and the cause for the rest is not known. V and J calls and clone size are copied from that table; D and trimming were computed from the DNA. This sample lists hundreds of thousands of clones; about 92% were detected once. The ten largest clones add up to around 1% of the sample.

The sample consisted of peripheral blood, taken on day 0 of MenACWY control vaccination. This sequence was found in an adult in good health. The rearrangement combines TRBV5-1 with TRBJ2-1, with 10 bases in between that match TRBD1. The DNA is TGCGCCAGCAGCGGGGGGACAGGGGTCTACAATGAGCAGTTCTTC. It translates as CASSGGTGVYNEQFF.